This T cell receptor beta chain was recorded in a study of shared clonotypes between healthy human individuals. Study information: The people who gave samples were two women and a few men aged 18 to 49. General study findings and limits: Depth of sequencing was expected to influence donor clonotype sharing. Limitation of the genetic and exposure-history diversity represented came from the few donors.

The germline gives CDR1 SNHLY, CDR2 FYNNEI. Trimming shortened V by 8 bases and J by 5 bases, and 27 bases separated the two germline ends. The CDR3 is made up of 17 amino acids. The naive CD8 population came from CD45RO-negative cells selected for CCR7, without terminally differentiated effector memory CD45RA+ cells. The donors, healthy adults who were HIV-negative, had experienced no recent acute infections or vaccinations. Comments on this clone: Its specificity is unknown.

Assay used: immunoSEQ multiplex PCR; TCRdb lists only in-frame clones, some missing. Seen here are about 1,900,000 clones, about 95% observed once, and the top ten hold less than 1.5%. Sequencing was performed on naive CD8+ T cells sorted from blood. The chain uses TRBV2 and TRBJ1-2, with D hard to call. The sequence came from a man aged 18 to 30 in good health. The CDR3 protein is CASPIPQASWDLYGYTF. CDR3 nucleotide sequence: TGTGCCAGCCCTATTCCGCAGGCTTCTTGGGATCTGTATGGCTACACCTTC. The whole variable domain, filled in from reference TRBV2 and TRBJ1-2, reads EPEVTQTPSHQVTQMGQEVILRCVPISNHLYFYWYRQILGQKVEFLVSFYNNEISEKSEIFDDQFSVERPDGSNFTLKIRSTKLEDSAMYFCASPIPQASWDLYGYTFGSGTRLTVV.